This T cell receptor (beta chain) was identified in a study of T cell repertoires in cytomegalovirus infection. Study results and limitations: CMV carriers with the relevant HLA were identified by cumulative public TCR beta family frequency. What dominated the ex vivo response were HLA-C-restricted CMV-specific TCR beta clonotypes.

The V gene's germline CDR1 is SGHVS and CDR2 FQNEAQ. The CDR3 length is 19 residues. V was clipped by 2 bases and J by 6 bases; unmatched bases: 18. Points on this clonotype: Its antigen is as yet unknown.

TCRdb redid the calling of the reads with MiXCR, one entry per CDR3 protein. The sample shows about 340,000 distinct CDR3 sequences, about 29% of them seen only once. This sample comprised cultured PBMCs, obtained from culture after CMV antigen stimulation. The V and J genes are TRBV7-8 and TRBJ2-1, with TRBD2 matching over 8 bases. The source of this sequence is a human donor in good health (CMV status not recorded). Some clones in this sample may be carry-over from other donors' samples. In DNA, the CDR3 is TGTGCCAGCAGCTTATTTTTGCTAGCGGGTTCCGTGGATCCCAATGAGCAGTTCTTC. It is translated as CASSLFLLAGSVDPNEQFF.